The sequence of this T cell receptor beta chain was determined in a study of CD8 T cells in ankylosing spondylitis. Findings and limits, study-wide: Characteristic of ankylosing spondylitis blood, it appeared, was a TCR beta motif comprising about eight highly homologous variants. CD8+ by phenotype, disease-linked clones were relatively rare in peripheral blood.

Germline-derived CDR1 and CDR2 are LGHDT and YNNKEL (reference sequence). V gave up 0 bases and J gave up 6 bases, with 12 bases separating them. This CDR3 comprises 15 residues. On this clonotype: Its antigen is not identified.

In making TCR beta libraries, quantitative 5'-RACE with molecular barcodes was used. TCRdb called the 5' RACE reads again in MiXCR, with one record for every CDR3 protein. The sample carries fewer than 250,000 distinct CDR3 sequences, more than 9% recorded once. The receptor was isolated from a male donor with ankylosing spondylitis or in good health (not recorded which). The chain uses TRBV3-1 and TRBJ2-1, with a weak D call TRBD1 (5 bases). Sequencing was carried out using blood, either unsorted or a sorted T cell fraction (not recorded which). CDR3 bases: TGTGCCAGCAGCCAAGAACCAGGGAATGGCAATGAGCAGTTCTTC. This translates into CASSQEPGNGNEQFF.